This entry is about one T cell receptor beta chain. The CDR3 length is 14 residues. Trimming removed 6 bases at V and 2 bases at J, with 14 bases between. Four PCR rounds used nested alpha and beta constant region primers plus the SP2 primer. Alpha and beta constant region primers primed reverse transcription for blood and skin samples. MiXCR, run by TCRdb on the 5' RACE reads, gives a single entry per CDR3 protein. The sample has some 60,000 distinct CDR3 sequences, less than 10% seen once. This entry comes from a study of naive and memory T cell subsets. A UMI-containing oligonucleotide was joined by 3' ligation to the TCR cDNA template.

The V gene is TRBV12-3 or TRBV12-4, the J gene TRBJ2-7; D remains unclear. The sequence was obtained from a female donor in good health. CDR3 region: CASSRSRITYEQYF. CDR3 nucleotide sequence: TGTGCCAGCAGCCGAAGCAGGATCACCTACGAGCAGTACTTC.